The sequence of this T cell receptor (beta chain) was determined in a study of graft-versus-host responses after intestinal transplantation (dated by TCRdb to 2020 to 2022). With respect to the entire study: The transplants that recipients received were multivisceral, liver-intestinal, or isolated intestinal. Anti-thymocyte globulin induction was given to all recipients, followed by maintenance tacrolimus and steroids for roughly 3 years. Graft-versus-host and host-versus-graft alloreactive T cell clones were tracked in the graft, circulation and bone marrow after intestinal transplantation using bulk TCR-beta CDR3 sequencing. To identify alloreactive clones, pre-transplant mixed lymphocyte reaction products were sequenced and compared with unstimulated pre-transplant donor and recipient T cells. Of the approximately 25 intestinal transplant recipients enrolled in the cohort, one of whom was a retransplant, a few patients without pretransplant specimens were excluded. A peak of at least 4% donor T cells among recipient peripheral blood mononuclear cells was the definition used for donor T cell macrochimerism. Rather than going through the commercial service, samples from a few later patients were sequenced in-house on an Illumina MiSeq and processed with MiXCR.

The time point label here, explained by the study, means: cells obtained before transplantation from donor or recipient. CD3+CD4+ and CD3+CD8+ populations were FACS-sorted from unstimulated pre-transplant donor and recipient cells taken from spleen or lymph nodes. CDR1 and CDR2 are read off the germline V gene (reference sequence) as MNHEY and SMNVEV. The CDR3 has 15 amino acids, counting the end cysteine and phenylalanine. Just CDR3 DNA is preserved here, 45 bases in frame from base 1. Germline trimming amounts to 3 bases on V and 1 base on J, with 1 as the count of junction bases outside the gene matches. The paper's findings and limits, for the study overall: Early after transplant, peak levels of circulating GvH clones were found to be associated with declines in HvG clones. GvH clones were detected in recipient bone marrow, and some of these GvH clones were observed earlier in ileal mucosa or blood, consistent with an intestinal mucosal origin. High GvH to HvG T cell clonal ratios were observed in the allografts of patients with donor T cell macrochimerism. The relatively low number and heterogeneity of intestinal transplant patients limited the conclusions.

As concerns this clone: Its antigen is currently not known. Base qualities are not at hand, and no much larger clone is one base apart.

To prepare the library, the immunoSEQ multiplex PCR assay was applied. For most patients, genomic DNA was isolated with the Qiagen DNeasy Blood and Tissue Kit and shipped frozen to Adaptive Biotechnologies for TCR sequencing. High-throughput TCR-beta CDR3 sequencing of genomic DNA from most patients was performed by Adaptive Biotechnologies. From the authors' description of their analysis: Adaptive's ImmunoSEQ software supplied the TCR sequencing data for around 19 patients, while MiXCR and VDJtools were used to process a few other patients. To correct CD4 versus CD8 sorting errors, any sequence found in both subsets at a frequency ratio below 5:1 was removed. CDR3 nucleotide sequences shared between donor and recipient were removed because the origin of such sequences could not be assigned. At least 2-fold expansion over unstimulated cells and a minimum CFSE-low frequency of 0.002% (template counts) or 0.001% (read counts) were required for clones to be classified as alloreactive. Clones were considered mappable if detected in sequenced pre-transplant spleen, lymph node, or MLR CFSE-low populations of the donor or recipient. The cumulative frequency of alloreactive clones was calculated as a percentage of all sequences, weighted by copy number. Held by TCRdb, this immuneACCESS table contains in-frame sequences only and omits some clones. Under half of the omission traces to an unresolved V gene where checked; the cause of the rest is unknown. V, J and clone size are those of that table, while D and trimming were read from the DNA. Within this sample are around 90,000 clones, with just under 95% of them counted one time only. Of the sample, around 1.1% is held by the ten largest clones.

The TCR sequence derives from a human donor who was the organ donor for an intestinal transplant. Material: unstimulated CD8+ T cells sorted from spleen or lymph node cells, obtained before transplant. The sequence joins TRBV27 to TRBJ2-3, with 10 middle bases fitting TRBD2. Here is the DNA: TGTGCCAGCAGTTTTGGGACTAGCGGCACAGATACGCAGTATTTT. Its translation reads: CASSFGTSGTDTQYF.